This T cell receptor (beta chain) was identified during a study of shared clonotypes between healthy human individuals. The data were produced by immunoSEQ multiplex PCR, yet TCRdb's version contains in-frame clones alone and is incomplete. The sample gives approximately 1,500,000 clones, 95% to 97% of which show up once; 0.95% to 1.5% is in the top ten. Germline V CDR1 and CDR2: ENHRY, SYGVKD. Trimming removed 4 bases at V and 7 bases at J, with 4 bases between. The CDR3 extends over 11 amino acids. This TCR derives from a man younger than 45 in good health. The specimen sequenced was naive CD4+ T cells sorted from blood. Subset given: CD45RA+ positively selected. This rearrangement joins TRBV10-3 to TRBJ2-2; D is uncertain. The CDR3 nucleotides are TGTGCCATCAGTGGTATCGGGGAGCTGTTTTTT. Its translation: CAISGIGELFF.